This section outlines one T cell receptor beta chain sequence together with its context. The CDR3 runs 13 residues. Trimming took off 5 bases at V and 5 bases at J, with 15 bases between the two ends. Germline assignment: CDR1 GTSNPN and CDR2 SVGIG (reference sequence). Assay: immunoSEQ multiplex PCR; the TCRdb copy retains only in-frame clones and omits some. The profile covers around 72,000 clones, with roughly 92% appearing a single time and around 0.37% taken by the ten largest. These data belong to a study of technical replicates of blood from a handful of donors. Sequencing input: T cells isolated from PBMCs. The rearrangement joins TRBV30 to TRBJ2-5, with a tentative D call TRBD2 (6 bases). The sequence derives from a human donor in good health. The CDR3: CAWYHYRGETQYF. DNA for the CDR3: TGTGCCTGGTATCACTACCGGGGGGAGACCCAGTACTTC.